Detailed here is one TCR beta chain. As yet, its antigen is unknown. At one end the junction does not follow the germline gene, possibly because of a read error. TCRdb re-called the 5' RACE reads through MiXCR, storing one row per CDR3 protein. The sample holds more than 400,000 distinct CDR3 sequences, approximately 18% seen once. These data originate in a study of T-cell memory formation after mild COVID-19. Study-wide points: CD4/CD8 balance held among clones contracting day 15 to 85, and later expanders leaned CD4+.

The CDR3 runs to 10 residues. The germline CDR1 and CDR2 sequences are MNHEY and SVGAGI. The material sequenced was PBMCs or a T cell subset sorted from them (not recorded which). The receptor was isolated from an adult woman who had mild COVID-19 (a few samples of this study predate the infection). Cell type and time point are not known. The chain has TRBV6-5 and TRBJ2-3, with 7 bases fitting TRBD2. The CDR3 here is CASSSREISF. The CDR3 DNA follows: TGTGCCAGCAGTTCGCGGGAGATTTCTTTT.